The rows below give T cell receptor beta chains drawn from one sample of a study of cytomegalovirus exposure and HLA in healthy donors. Repertoires were generated with immunoSEQ multiplex PCR, while TCRdb's copy carries only in-frame clones and drops some. The sample carries 130,000 or so clones, 50% to 75% recorded once. The material sequenced was PBMCs. These TCRs come from a woman aged 35 to 49 in good health and CMV-seropositive. Both conserved end residues are part of each CDR3. The D gene is left open where the match is weak. The size of a clone is reported for some rows only, either as once, few or many, or as a class for expanded clones.

>TRBJ2-7|NA|TRBV5-1|NA
CASSSTQGRSYEQYF
TGCGCCAGCAGCTCCACACAGGGCCGATCCTACGAGCAGTACTTC
>TRBJ2-7|NA|TRBV20-1|NA
CSAEGEAEQYF
TGCAGTGCAGAAGGGGAGGCCGAGCAGTACTTC
>TRBJ1-2|NA|TRBV6-1|NA
CASSEARGSNYGYPF
TGTGCCAGCAGTGAAGCGCGGGGGAGTAACTATGGCTACCCCTTC
>TRBJ2-1|NA|TRBV10-3|NA
CAISTRDEQFF
TGTGCCATCAGCACTAGGGATGAGCAGTTCTTC
>TRBJ2-7|NA|TRBV5-5|TRBD2
CASLSGTSGYEQYF
TGTGCCAGCCTTTCCGGGACTAGCGGCTACGAGCAGTACTTC
>TRBJ2-7|NA|TRBV5-6|NA
CASSLGSAEQYF
TGTGCCAGCAGCTTGGGGAGTGCCGAGCAGTACTTC
>TRBJ1-1|NA|TRBV2|TRBD1
CASSRDRGTEAFF
TGTGCCAGCAGTCGGGACAGGGGGACTGAAGCTTTCTTT
>TRBJ2-3|NA|TRBV6-1|NA
CASSEGGLPGDTQYF
TGTGCCAGCAGTGAAGGCGGACTCCCTGGGGATACGCAGTATTTT
>TRBJ1-2|NA|TRBV15|TRBD1
CATSRDQWGQDYGYTF
TGTGCCACCAGCAGAGATCAATGGGGACAGGACTATGGCTACACCTTC
>TRBJ1-4|NA|TRBV18|NA
CASSPPAETNEKLFF
TGTGCCAGCTCACCACCGGCTGAAACTAATGAAAAACTGTTTTTT
>TRBJ2-2|few|TRBV6-6|TRBD1
CASIDRASTGELFF
TGTGCCAGCATCGACAGGGCTTCGACCGGGGAGCTGTTTTTT
>TRBJ1-2|NA|TRBV6-1|TRBD1
CASSDLSGTGGGYTF
TGTGCCAGCAGTGACCTATCCGGGACAGGGGGCGGCTACACCTTC
>TRBJ1-1|NA|TRBV29-1|NA
CSARSGGSIDTEAFF
TGCAGCGCCCGTAGCGGGGGTAGTATTGACACTGAAGCTTTCTTT
>TRBJ2-3|NA|TRBV5-6|TRBD2
CASSPTSGATDTQYF
TGTGCCAGCAGCCCGACTAGCGGGGCGACAGATACGCAGTATTTT
>TRBJ2-2|NA|TRBV7-7|NA
CASSGGGAWNTGELFF
TGTGCTAGCAGCGGAGGAGGGGCGTGGAACACTGGGGAGCTGTTTTTT
>TRBJ1-1|few|TRBV28|NA
CASSFLAGVNTEAFF
TGTGCCAGCAGTTTCCTAGCGGGGGTGAACACTGAAGCTTTCTTT
>TRBJ2-7|NA|TRBV5-1|NA
CASSLVQAHEQYF
TGCGCCAGCAGCTTAGTACAGGCCCACGAGCAGTACTTC
>TRBJ2-7|NA|TRBV6-1|NA
CASSEDRAYEQYF
TGTGCCAGCAGCGAGGACAGAGCCTACGAGCAGTACTTC
>TRBJ2-4|once|TRBV7-2|NA
CASNQVGLAENIQYF
TGTGCCAGCAACCAGGTTGGATTAGCGGAAAACATTCAGTACTTC
>TRBJ1-5|few|TRBV5-8|TRBD1
CASSSGTGGNQPQHF
TGTGCCAGCAGCTCGGGGACAGGGGGCAATCAGCCCCAGCATTTT
>TRBJ2-3|NA|TRBV10-2|NA
CASRDPGDGRQTSTDTQYF
TGCGCCAGCAGGGATCCGGGGGACGGTCGACAGACTAGCACAGATACGCAGTATTTT
>TRBJ1-2|NA|TRBV9|NA
CASSVVGSPDYGYTF
TGTGCCAGCAGCGTAGTTGGTTCGCCGGACTATGGCTACACCTTC
>TRBJ2-5|NA|TRBV2|NA
CASSGRLQETQYF
TGTGCCAGCAGTGGGCGGCTCCAAGAGACCCAGTACTTC
>TRBJ2-7|NA|TRBV7-8|TRBD1
CASSLVEQGFEQYF
TGTGCCAGCAGCTTGGTAGAACAGGGGTTTGAGCAGTACTTC
>TRBJ2-7|NA|TRBV28|NA
CASSLAGGGATYEQYF
TGTGCCAGCAGTTTGGCTGGGGGGGGCGCAACCTACGAGCAGTACTTC
>TRBJ1-4|NA|TRBV6-5|TRBD1
CASSYNGGQDNEKLFF
TGTGCCAGCAGTTACAACGGAGGACAGGATAATGAAAAACTGTTTTTT
>TRBJ2-3|NA|TRBV28|TRBD1
CASSLLAGGSTDTQYF
TGTGCCAGCAGTTTATTGGCAGGGGGCAGCACAGATACGCAGTATTTT
>TRBJ1-1|few|TRBV6-5|TRBD1
CASSSRGPTEAFF
TGTGCCAGCAGTTCCAGGGGGCCCACTGAAGCTTTCTTT
>TRBJ2-3|NA|TRBV9|TRBD1
CASSDAPTGATGDTQYF
TGTGCCAGCAGCGACGCTCCGACAGGGGCCACAGGAGATACGCAGTATTTT
>TRBJ1-4|NA|TRBV29-1|NA
CSVARDATNEKLFF
TGCAGCGTTGCCAGGGATGCAACTAATGAAAAACTGTTTTTT
>TRBJ1-5|NA|TRBV18|TRBD1
CASSLGQGAGSNQPQHF
TGTGCCAGCTCACTAGGGCAGGGGGCAGGGAGCAATCAGCCCCAGCATTTT
>TRBJ1-2|few|TRBV18|TRBD1
CASSSGTAYGYTF
TGTGCCAGCTCATCCGGGACAGCCTATGGCTACACCTTC
>TRBJ2-2|NA|TRBV5-6|TRBD2
CASSLTGGRTTGELFF
TGTGCCAGCAGCTTGACTGGCGGGAGAACGACCGGGGAGCTGTTTTTT
>TRBJ2-1|NA|TRBV18|NA
CASSPQDSTNTNEQFF
TGTGCCAGCTCCCCCCAGGACTCGACTAACACTAATGAGCAGTTCTTC
>TRBJ1-2|NA|TRBV11-2|TRBD1
CASSLAGAGQVPGTF
TGTGCCAGCAGCTTAGCCGGAGCGGGACAGGTACCAGGCACCTTC
>TRBJ2-5|NA|TRBV2|NA
CASSEISRETQYF
TGTGCCAGCAGTGAAATAAGCCGGGAGACCCAGTACTTC
>TRBJ2-3|NA|TRBV5-8|TRBD2
CASSSEQREGADTQYF
TGTGCCAGCAGTTCCGAACAGCGGGAGGGTGCAGATACGCAGTATTTT